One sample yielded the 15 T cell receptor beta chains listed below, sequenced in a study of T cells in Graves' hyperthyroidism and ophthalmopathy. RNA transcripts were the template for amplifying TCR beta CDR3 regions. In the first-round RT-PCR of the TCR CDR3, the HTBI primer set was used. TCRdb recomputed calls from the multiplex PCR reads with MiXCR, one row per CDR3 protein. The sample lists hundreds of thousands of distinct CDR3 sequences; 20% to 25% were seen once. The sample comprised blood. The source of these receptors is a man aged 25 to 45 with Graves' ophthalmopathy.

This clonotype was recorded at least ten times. The CDR3 DNA follows: TGTGCCACCAGTGATTTGGGACAGGCGACAATTAGATTCTACGAGCAGTACTTC. Translated, it gives CATSDLGQATIRFYEQYF. The gene calls are TRBV24-1 and TRBJ2-7; TRBD1 agrees at 7 bases. Germline V gene data show CDR1 as KGHDR and CDR2 as SFDVKD. This CDR3 has 18 residues. Trimming took 0 bases from V and 3 from J; bases not matched to a gene: 13.

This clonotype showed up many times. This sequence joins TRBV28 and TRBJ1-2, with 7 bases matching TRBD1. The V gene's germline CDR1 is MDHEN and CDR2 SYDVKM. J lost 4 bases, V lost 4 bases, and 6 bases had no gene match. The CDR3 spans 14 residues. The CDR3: CASSSPGGPYGYTF. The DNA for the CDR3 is TGTGCCAGCAGTTCTCCAGGGGGGCCCTATGGCTACACCTTC.

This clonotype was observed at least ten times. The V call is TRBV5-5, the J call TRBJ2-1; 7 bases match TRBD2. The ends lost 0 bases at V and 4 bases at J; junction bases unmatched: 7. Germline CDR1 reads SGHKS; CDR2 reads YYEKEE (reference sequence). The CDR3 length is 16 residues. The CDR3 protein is CASSLAGGRSYNEQFF. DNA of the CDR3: TGTGCCAGCAGCTTGGCCGGGGGGAGGTCGTACAATGAGCAGTTCTTC.

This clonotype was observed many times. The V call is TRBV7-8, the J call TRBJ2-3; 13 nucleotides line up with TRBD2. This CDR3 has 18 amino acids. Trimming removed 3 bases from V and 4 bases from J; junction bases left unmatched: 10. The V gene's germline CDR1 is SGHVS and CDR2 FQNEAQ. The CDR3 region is CASSLPGTSGIRPDTQYF. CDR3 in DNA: TGTGCCAGCAGCTTGCCCGGGACTAGCGGGATTCGGCCAGATACGCAGTATTTT. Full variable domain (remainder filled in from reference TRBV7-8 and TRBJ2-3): GAGVSQSPRYKVAKRGQDVALRCDPISGHVSLFWYQQALGQGPEFLTYFQNEAQLDKSGLPSDRFFAERPEGSVSTLKIQRTQQEDSAVYLCASSLPGTSGIRPDTQYFGPGTRLTVL.

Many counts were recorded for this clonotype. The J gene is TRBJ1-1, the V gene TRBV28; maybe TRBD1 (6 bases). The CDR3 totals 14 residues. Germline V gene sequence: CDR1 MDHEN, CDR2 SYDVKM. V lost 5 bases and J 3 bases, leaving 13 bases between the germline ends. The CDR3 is CASSTGLRDTEAFF. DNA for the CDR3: TGTGCCAGCAGTACAGGGCTGAGGGACACTGAAGCTTTCTTT.

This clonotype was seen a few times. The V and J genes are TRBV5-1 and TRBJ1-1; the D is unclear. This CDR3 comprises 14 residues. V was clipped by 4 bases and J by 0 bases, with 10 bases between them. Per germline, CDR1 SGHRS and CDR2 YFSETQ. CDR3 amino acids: CASSRYALNTEAFF. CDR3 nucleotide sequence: TGCGCCAGCAGCCGATATGCATTGAACACTGAAGCTTTCTTT. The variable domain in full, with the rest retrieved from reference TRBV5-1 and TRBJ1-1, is KAGVTQTPRYLIKTRGQQVTLSCSPISGHRSVSWYQQTPGQGLQFLFEYFSETQRNKGNFPGRFSGRQFSNSRSEMNVSTLELGDSALYLCASSRYALNTEAFFGQGTRLTVV.

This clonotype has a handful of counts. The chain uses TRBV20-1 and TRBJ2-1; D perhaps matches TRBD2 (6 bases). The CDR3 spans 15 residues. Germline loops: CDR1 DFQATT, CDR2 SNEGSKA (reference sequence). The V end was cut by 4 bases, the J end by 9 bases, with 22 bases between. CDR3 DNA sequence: TGCAGTGCTATCTGGGGAGGCGGAAAAGAGGGTGAGCAGTTCTTC. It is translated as CSAIWGGGKEGEQFF.

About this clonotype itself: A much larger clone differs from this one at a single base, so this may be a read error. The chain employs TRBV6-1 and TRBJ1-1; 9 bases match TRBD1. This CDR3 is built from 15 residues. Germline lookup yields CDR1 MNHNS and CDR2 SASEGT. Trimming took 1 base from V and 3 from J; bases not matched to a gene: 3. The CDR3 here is CASSEVDRGDTEAFF. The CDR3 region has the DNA TGTGCCAGCAGTGAAGTTGACAGGGGGGACACTGAAGCTTTCTTT.

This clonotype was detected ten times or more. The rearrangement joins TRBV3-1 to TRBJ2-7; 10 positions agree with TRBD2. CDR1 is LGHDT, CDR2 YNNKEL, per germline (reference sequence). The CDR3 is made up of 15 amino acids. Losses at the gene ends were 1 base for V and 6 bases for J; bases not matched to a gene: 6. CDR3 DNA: TGTGCCAGCAGCCAAGGGACTAGCGGACCCATCGAGCAGTACTTC. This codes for CASSQGTSGPIEQYF.

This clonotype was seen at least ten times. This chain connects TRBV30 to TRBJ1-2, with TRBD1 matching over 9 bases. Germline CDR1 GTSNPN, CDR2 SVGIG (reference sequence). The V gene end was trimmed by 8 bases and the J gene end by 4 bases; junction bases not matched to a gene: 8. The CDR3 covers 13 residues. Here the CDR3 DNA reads TGTGCCGGACGACAGGGGGTCGGCTATGGCTACACCTTC. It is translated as CAGRQGVGYGYTF. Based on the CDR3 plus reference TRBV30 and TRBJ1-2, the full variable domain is SQTIHQWPATLVQPVGSPLSLECTVEGTSNPNLYWYRQAAGRGLQLLFYSVGIGQISSEVPQNLSASRPQDRQFILSSKKLLLSDSGFYLCAGRQGVGYGYTFGSGTRLTVV.

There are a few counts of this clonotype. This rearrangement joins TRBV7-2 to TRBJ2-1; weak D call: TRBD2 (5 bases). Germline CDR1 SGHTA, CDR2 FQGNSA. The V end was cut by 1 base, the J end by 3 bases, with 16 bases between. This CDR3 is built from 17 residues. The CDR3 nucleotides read TGTGCCAGCAGCTTAGGACGGAACCGGGATTTCTACAATGAGCAGTTCTTC. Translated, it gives CASSLGRNRDFYNEQFF.

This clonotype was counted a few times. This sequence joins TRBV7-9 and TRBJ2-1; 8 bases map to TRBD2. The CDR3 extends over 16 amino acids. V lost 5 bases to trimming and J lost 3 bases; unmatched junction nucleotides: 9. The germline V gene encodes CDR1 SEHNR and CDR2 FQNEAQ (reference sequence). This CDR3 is CASSPTGTRSYNEQFF. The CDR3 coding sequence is TGTGCCAGCAGCCCCACCGGGACTAGGAGCTACAATGAGCAGTTCTTC.

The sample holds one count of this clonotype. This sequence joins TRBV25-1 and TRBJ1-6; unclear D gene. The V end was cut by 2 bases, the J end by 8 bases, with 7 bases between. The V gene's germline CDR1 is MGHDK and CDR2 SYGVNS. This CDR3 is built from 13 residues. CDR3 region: CASSEMVHSPLHF. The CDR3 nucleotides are TGTGCCAGCAGTGAAATGGTACATTCACCCCTCCACTTT.

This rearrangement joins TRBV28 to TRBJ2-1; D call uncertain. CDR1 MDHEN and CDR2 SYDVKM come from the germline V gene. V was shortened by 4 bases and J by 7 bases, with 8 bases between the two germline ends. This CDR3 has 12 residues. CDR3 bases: TGTGCCAGCAGTTCCGGAGATAATGAGCAGTTCTTC. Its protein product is CASSSGDNEQFF.

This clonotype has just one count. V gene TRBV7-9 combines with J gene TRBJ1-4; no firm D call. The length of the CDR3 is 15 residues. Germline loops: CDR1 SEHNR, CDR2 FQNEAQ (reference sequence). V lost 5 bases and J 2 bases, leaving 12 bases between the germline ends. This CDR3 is CASSPRGDTNEKLFF. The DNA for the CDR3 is TGTGCCAGCAGCCCCCGTGGGGATACTAATGAAAAACTGTTTTTT.